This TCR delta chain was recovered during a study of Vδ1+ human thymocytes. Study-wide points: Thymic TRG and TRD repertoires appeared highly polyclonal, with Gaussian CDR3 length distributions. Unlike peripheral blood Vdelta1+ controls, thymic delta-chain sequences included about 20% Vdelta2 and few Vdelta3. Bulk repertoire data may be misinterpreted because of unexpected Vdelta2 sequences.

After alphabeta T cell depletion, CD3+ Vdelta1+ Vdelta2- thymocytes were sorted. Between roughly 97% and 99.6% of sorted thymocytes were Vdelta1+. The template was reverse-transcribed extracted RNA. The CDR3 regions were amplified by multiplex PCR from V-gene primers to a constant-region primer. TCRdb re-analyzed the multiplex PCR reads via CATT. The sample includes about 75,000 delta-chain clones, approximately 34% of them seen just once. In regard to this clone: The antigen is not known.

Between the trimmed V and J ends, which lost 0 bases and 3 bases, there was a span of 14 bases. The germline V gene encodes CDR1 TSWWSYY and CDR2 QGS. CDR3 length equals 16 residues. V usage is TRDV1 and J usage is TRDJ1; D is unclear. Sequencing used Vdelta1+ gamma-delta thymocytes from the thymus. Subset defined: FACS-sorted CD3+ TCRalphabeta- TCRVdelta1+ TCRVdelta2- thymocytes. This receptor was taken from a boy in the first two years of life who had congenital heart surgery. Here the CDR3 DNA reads TGTGCTCTTGGGGAACTTTTTAGTGCGTACCCCGATAAACTCATCTTT. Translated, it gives CALGELFSAYPDKLIF.